This entry lists 32 T cell receptor beta chains sequenced from one sample in a study of control samples from healthy donors and cancer patients. Profiled with immunoSEQ multiplex PCR; TCRdb holds only in-frame clones, not every one. The table lists tens of thousands of clones, around 90% of them singletons, with roughly an eighth in the top ten. The sequencing input was blood. Receptor source: a woman aged 70-85 years in good health.

V is TRBV28 and J is TRBJ2-7; 10 positions agree with TRBD1. The CDR3 runs 13 residues. Germline CDR1 and CDR2: MDHEN and SYDVKM. J was trimmed by 2 bases and V by 5 bases; bases with no gene match: 0. The CDR3 loop is CASSGTGAYEQYF. In DNA, the CDR3 is TGTGCCAGCAGTGGGACAGGGGCCTACGAGCAGTACTTC.

V gene TRBV5-6 combines with J gene TRBJ1-2; D uncertain. The germline V gene encodes CDR1 SGHDT and CDR2 YYEEEE. CDR3 size: 15 residues. V was clipped by 4 bases and J by 2 bases, with 15 bases between them. CDR3 protein: CASSLPGSQNYGYTF. The CDR3 coding sequence is TGTGCCAGCAGCCTCCCGGGATCCCAAAACTATGGCTACACCTTC.

The V call is TRBV5-4, the J call TRBJ2-7, with TRBD2 identical over 10 bases. Germline-derived CDR1 and CDR2 are SGHNT and YYREEE (reference sequence). The V and J ends lost 2 bases and 4 bases, in that order; junction bases with no gene match: 12. The CDR3 loop spans 17 amino acids. This chain's CDR3 is CASSLMSGTSVKYEQYF. The CDR3 nucleotides are TGTGCCAGCAGCTTAATGTCGGGGACTAGCGTAAAATACGAGCAGTACTTC. Filled out from reference TRBV5-4 and TRBJ2-7, the complete variable domain reads ETGVTQSPTHLIKTRGQQVTLRCSSQSGHNTVSWYQQALGQGPQFIFQYYREEENGRGNFPPRFSGLQFPNYSSELNVNALELDDSALYLCASSLMSGTSVKYEQYFGPGTRLTVT.

The chain uses TRBV7-9 and TRBJ1-3, with D maybe TRBD1 (5 bases). Germline loops: CDR1 SEHNR, CDR2 FQNEAQ (reference sequence). Deletions cut 10 bases from V and 2 bases from J, with 12 bases between. The CDR3 has 13 amino acids. The CDR3 loop is CATRLGAGNTIYF. CDR3 nucleotide sequence: TGTGCCACCCGGCTGGGGGCTGGAAACACCATATATTTT.

The chain joins TRBV3-1 (or the pseudogene TRBV3-2) to TRBJ2-6; the D gene is possibly TRBD1 (6 bases). The CDR3 has 16 residues. Germline V CDR1 and CDR2: LGHDT, YNNKEL (reference sequence). Trimming cost V 3 bases and J 5 bases, with 14 bases left between them. The CDR3 is CASSQGAPTRANVLTF. Here the CDR3 DNA reads TGTGCCAGCAGCCAGGGGGCCCCAACCAGGGCCAACGTCCTGACTTTC.

The V call is TRBV6-6, the J call TRBJ1-1, with D possibly TRBD1 on 6 matching bases. CDR3 length: 19 amino acids. V was pared by 5 bases and J by 8 bases, with 33 bases between. Germline CDR1 and CDR2: MNHNY and SVGAGI (reference sequence). The CDR3 sequence is CASSRAGALDPRGSREAFF. CDR3 nucleotides: TGTGCCAGCAGTCGAGCGGGGGCGCTAGACCCACGGGGATCCCGGGAAGCTTTCTTT.

The J gene is TRBJ2-2, the V gene TRBV7-9; weak D call: TRBD2 (6 bases). There are 15 residues in the CDR3. Germline V gene sequence: CDR1 SEHNR, CDR2 FQNEAQ (reference sequence). V was clipped by 3 bases and J by 3 bases, with 11 bases between them. The CDR3, as DNA: TGTGCCAGCAGCTTGATCGGGGGTTACACCGGGGAGCTGTTTTTT. It encodes CASSLIGGYTGELFF.

The J gene is TRBJ2-5, the V gene TRBV6-2 or TRBV6-3; TRBD2 agrees at 7 bases. In germline, CDR1 is MNHEY, CDR2 SVGEGT. J gave up 7 bases and V 4 bases, and 12 bases lay outside the gene matches. CDR3 size: 15 residues. The CDR3 region is CASSSAGLSKATQYF. The CDR3 DNA is TGTGCCAGCAGTTCGGCGGGACTAAGTAAGGCGACCCAGTACTTC.

This clone occurred once. J is TRBJ2-5 and V is TRBV7-2; tentative D call: TRBD2 (6 bases). The CDR3 runs to 14 residues. Germline V gene lookup returns CDR1 SGHTA and CDR2 FQGNSA. Trimming pared 11 bases from V and 1 base from J, leaving 17 bases between. The CDR3 spells CAPEGRRGQETQYF. CDR3 bases: TGTGCCCCCGAGGGACGGCGGGGCCAAGAGACCCAGTACTTC. The full variable domain, rest sourced from reference TRBV7-2 and TRBJ2-5, is GAGVSQSPSNKVTEKGKDVELRCDPISGHTALYWYRQSLGQGLEFLIYFQGNSAPDKSGLPSDRFSAERTGGSVSTLTIQRTQQEDSAVYLCAPEGRRGQETQYFGPGTRLLVL.

The chain links TRBV6-2 or TRBV6-3 to TRBJ2-3; D may be TRBD1 (5 bases). The V end lost 5 bases, the J end lost 5 bases, and 14 bases lay between the germline ends. The germline V gene has CDR1 MNHEY and CDR2 SVGEGT. The CDR3 covers 14 residues. CDR3 DNA sequence: TGTGCCAGCAGTCTAGGGGTGGACGGAGATACGCAGTATTTT. It yields the protein CASSLGVDGDTQYF.

This clone was observed a handful of times. The chain carries TRBV3-1 (or the pseudogene TRBV3-2) and TRBJ1-2; D is uncertain. CDR1 is LGHDT and CDR2 is YNNKEL in the germline V gene (reference sequence). Trimming took off 0 bases at V and 2 bases at J, with 7 bases between the two ends. The CDR3 totals 14 residues. The CDR3 sequence: CASSQDVGNYGYTF. As DNA, the CDR3 is TGTGCCAGCAGCCAAGATGTGGGAAACTATGGCTACACCTTC.

The J gene is TRBJ1-2, the V gene TRBV19; D is undetermined. CDR3 length equals 14 residues. V lost 2 bases, J lost 1 base, and 8 bases lay in between. In germline, CDR1 is LNHDA, CDR2 SQIVND (reference sequence). The CDR3 reads CASSIQSINYGYTF. In nucleotides, the CDR3 is TGTGCCAGTAGTATACAGTCGATTAACTATGGCTACACCTTC.

V and J are TRBV5-4 and TRBJ1-6, with TRBD1 matching 8 bases. Trimming at V came to 6 bases and at J to 10 bases, leaving 9 bases not matched to a gene. In germline, CDR1 is SGHNT, CDR2 YYREEE (reference sequence). The CDR3 runs to 14 residues. In DNA form, the CDR3 reads TGTGCCAGCAACCTTGGACAGGGAGAATCACCCCTCCACTTT. Protein sequence: CASNLGQGESPLHF.

The chain links TRBV19 to TRBJ1-2, with TRBD1 matching over 12 bases. J gave up 4 bases and V 6 bases, and 6 bases lay outside the gene matches. Germline V gene sequence: CDR1 LNHDA, CDR2 SQIVND (reference sequence). CDR3 length: 15 residues. The DNA for the CDR3 is TGTGCCAGTAGCAGGGACAGGGGGCGCCTCTATGGCTACACCTTC. Residues: CASSRDRGRLYGYTF. Looking up the rest from reference TRBV19 and TRBJ1-2 gives the full variable domain: DGGITQSPKYLFRKEGQNVTLSCEQNLNHDAMYWYRQDPGQGLRLIYYSQIVNDFQKGDIAEGYSVSREKKESFPLTVTSAQKNPTAFYLCASSRDRGRLYGYTFGSGTRLTVV.

The chain recombines TRBV28 with TRBJ1-5, with 9 bases that match TRBD1. This CDR3 is 14 amino acids long. V shed 1 base and J 7 bases; nucleotides not matched to a gene: 2. Looked up from germline, CDR1 is MDHEN and CDR2 is SYDVKM. The CDR3 DNA sequence: TGTGCCAGCAGTTTATCGGACAGGGGACAGCCCCAGCATTTT. Translated, it gives CASSLSDRGQPQHF.

This clone was found a few times. DNA for the CDR3: TGTGCCAGTAGTATTGGAGGGGGGGCGCGTGAAGCTTTCTTT. It encodes CASSIGGGAREAFF. This sequence joins TRBV19 and TRBJ1-1; TRBD1 might be the D (6 bases). Germline CDR1 reads LNHDA; CDR2 reads SQIVND (reference sequence). Trimming took off 3 bases at V and 7 bases at J, with 15 bases between the two ends. CDR3 size: 14 residues. Variable domain in full (rest from reference TRBV19 and TRBJ1-1): DGGITQSPKYLFRKEGQNVTLSCEQNLNHDAMYWYRQDPGQGLRLIYYSQIVNDFQKGDIAEGYSVSREKKESFPLTVTSAQKNPTAFYLCASSIGGGAREAFFGQGTRLTVV.

The chain employs TRBV5-5 and TRBJ1-2, with a weak D call TRBD1 (6 bases). V lost 3 bases to trimming and J lost 0 bases, with 6 bases between them. The CDR3 consists of 13 residues. Germline V gene sequence: CDR1 SGHKS, CDR2 YYEKEE (reference sequence). CDR3 bases: TGTGCCAGCAGCTACAGGGCTAACTATGGCTACACCTTC. This gives the protein CASSYRANYGYTF.

V usage is TRBV5-4 and J usage is TRBJ2-2, with unresolved D. Germline-derived CDR1 and CDR2 are SGHNT and YYREEE (reference sequence). The CDR3 length is 13 residues. Trimming removed 3 bases from V and 6 bases from J, with 9 bases in between. CDR3 nucleotide sequence: TGTGCCAGCAGCTCACAGTCTTCCGGGGAGCTGTTTTTT. Its translation is CASSSQSSGELFF.

In regard to this clone: The junction shows a germline mismatch at one end, possibly a read error. This rearrangement joins TRBV7-7 to TRBJ2-1; D is unclear. The CDR3 runs to 14 residues. CDR1 is SSHAT, CDR2 FNYEAQ, per germline (reference sequence). In nucleotides, the CDR3 is TGTGCTAGCAGCTTAGCCGAGCGAGTCAATGAGCAGTTCTTC. It codes for CASSLAERVNEQFF.

This clone was picked up one time. The chain uses TRBV3-1 (or the pseudogene TRBV3-2) and TRBJ1-1; D is uncertain. The germline CDR1 and CDR2 sequences are LGHDT and YNNKEL (reference sequence). V was cut by 4 bases and J by 1 base, with 4 bases left in between. The CDR3 is 12 residues long. CDR3 residues: CASSLQNTEAFF. DNA for the CDR3: TGTGCCAGCAGCCTACAGAACACTGAAGCTTTCTTT.

The V call is TRBV5-6, the J call TRBJ2-3; 8 bases are shared with TRBD2. The germline V gene has CDR1 SGHDT and CDR2 YYEEEE. V dropped 0 bases and J dropped 2; count of bases not matched to a gene: 5. CDR3 length equals 16 residues. CDR3 bases: TGTGCCAGCAGCTTGGTCGGAGCGGGGGACACAGATACGCAGTATTTT. This gives the protein CASSLVGAGDTDTQYF.

The J gene is TRBJ2-1, the V gene TRBV14; D remains ambiguous. CDR1 and CDR2 from the germline V gene are SGHDN and FVKESK. The V end was cut by 4 bases, the J end by 3 bases, with 10 bases between. The CDR3 is 14 amino acids. The CDR3 is CASSPIHSYNEQFF. DNA of the CDR3: TGTGCCAGCAGCCCTATCCACAGCTACAATGAGCAGTTCTTC.

The chain links TRBV7-9 to TRBJ2-5, with D unclear. The CDR3 is 12 residues long. V lost 8 bases and J lost 1, with 8 bases in between. Per germline, CDR1 SEHNR and CDR2 FQNEAQ (reference sequence). In DNA, the CDR3 is TGTGCCAGCGTCGATTTCCAAGAGACCCAGTACTTC. Protein: CASVDFQETQYF.

The chain employs TRBV30 and TRBJ2-7; a weak D match, TRBD1 (5 bases). The CDR3 loop spans 14 amino acids. Trimming pared 5 bases from V and 0 bases from J, leaving 14 bases between. CDR1 is GTSNPN, CDR2 SVGIG, per germline (reference sequence). The CDR3 DNA follows: TGTGCCTGGGGGGTGAAGGGGTACTCCTACGAGCAGTACTTC. Its protein product is CAWGVKGYSYEQYF.

This chain connects TRBV29-1 to TRBJ2-7, with D maybe TRBD2 (5 bases). Germline loops: CDR1 SQVTM, CDR2 ANQGSEA. This CDR3 has 13 residues. Trimming removed 7 bases from V and 5 bases from J, with 18 bases in between. The CDR3: CSATGLGAHEQYF. CDR3 in DNA: TGCAGCGCGACGGGATTGGGAGCCCACGAGCAGTACTTC.

This clone was counted a single time. The V and J genes are TRBV12-3 or TRBV12-4 and TRBJ1-1; D is uncertain. Deletions cut 5 bases from V and 3 bases from J, with 10 bases between. This CDR3 is 13 amino acids long. CDR3: CASSPGRYTEAFF. The CDR3 coding sequence is TGTGCCAGCAGTCCCGGCCGATACACTGAAGCTTTCTTT.

This chain links TRBV20-1 with TRBJ1-6, with TRBD1 identical over 11 bases. The V and J ends lost 3 bases and 2 bases, in that order; junction bases with no gene match: 12. Germline values: CDR1 DFQATT, CDR2 SNEGSKA (reference sequence). This CDR3 spans 19 amino acids. The CDR3 DNA reads TGCAGTGCTAGTAGATGGGGACAGGGGGTAATGCCCTATAATTCACCCCTCCACTTT. Its protein is CSASRWGQGVMPYNSPLHF.

The CDR3 protein is CASSRTGGDGYTF. Here the CDR3 DNA reads TGTGCCAGCAGTCGTACAGGGGGCGATGGCTACACCTTC. The chain employs TRBV7-2 and TRBJ1-2, with TRBD1 identical over 9 bases. This CDR3 region has 13 residues. Per germline, CDR1 SGHTA and CDR2 FQGNSA. V gave up 6 bases and J gave up 6 bases; unmatched junction bases: 5.

The gene calls are TRBV19 and TRBJ1-6; 8 bases agree with TRBD1. V lost 7 bases, J lost 7 bases, and 6 bases stayed unmatched. Germline lookup yields CDR1 LNHDA and CDR2 SQIVND (reference sequence). The CDR3 is 14 residues long. The CDR3 loop is CASKDRDANSPLHF. In DNA form, the CDR3 reads TGTGCCAGTAAGGACAGGGATGCAAATTCACCCCTCCACTTT.

The rearrangement joins TRBV6-5 to TRBJ2-7; tentatively, D is TRBD2 (6 bases). Germline V gene data show CDR1 as MNHEY and CDR2 as SVGAGI. The CDR3 extends over 11 amino acids. V dropped 5 bases and J dropped 6 bases, with 8 bases sitting between them. The CDR3 sequence is CASSREFEQYF. The CDR3 nucleotides are TGTGCCAGCAGTCGGGAGTTCGAGCAGTACTTC.

The rearrangement uses TRBV7-2 and TRBJ2-1; D is uncertain. CDR3 size: 13 residues. Germline-derived CDR1 and CDR2 are SGHTA and FQGNSA. V dropped 2 bases and J dropped 5 bases, with 7 bases sitting between them. The CDR3 protein is CASSLRLNNEQFF. The CDR3, as DNA: TGTGCCAGCAGCTTAAGGCTGAACAATGAGCAGTTCTTC.

The V call is TRBV3-1 (or the pseudogene TRBV3-2), the J call TRBJ2-2; 8 nucleotides agree with TRBD1. The CDR3 has 14 amino acids. The V segment lost 10 bases and the J segment 1 base; nucleotides outside the gene matches: 5. Per germline, CDR1 LGHDT and CDR2 YNNKEL (reference sequence). This chain's CDR3 is CATGGRLNTGELFF. CDR3 nucleotide sequence: TGTGCCACAGGGGGCAGGTTGAACACCGGGGAGCTGTTTTTT.